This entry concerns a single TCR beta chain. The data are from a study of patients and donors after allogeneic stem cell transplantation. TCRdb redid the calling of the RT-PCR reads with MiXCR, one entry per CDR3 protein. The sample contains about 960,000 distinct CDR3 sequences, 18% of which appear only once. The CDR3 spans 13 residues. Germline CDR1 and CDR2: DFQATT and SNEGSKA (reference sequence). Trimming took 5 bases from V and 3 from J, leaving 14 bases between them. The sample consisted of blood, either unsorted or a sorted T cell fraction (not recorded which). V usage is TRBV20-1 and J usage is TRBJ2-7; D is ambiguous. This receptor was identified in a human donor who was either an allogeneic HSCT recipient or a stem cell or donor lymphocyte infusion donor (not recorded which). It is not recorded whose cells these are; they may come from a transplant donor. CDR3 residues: CSADVRPNYEQYF. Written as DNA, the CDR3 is TGCAGTGCTGACGTTAGACCGAACTACGAGCAGTACTTC.